This TCR beta chain derives from a study of shared clonotypes between healthy human individuals (dated by TCRdb to the early 2020s). The study in broad terms: A few men and two women, aged 18 to 49 years, made up the cohort. To estimate repertoire size and how much clonotypes are shared between individuals, the study performed deep sequencing of blood TCR repertoires from a handful of healthy adults. To increase sequencing depth and limit assay-specific biases, TCR repertoire library preparation and sequencing were carried out by different laboratories using diverse techniques. Leukapheresis yielded between about 0.8 and 8.9 billion PBMCs per donor. Results the study describes overall, beyond this receptor: Pairwise subsampling indicated that sequencing depth was expected to affect the degree of clonotype sharing among donors. The small number of donors limited the genetic and exposure-history diversity represented. Only blood was sampled, and tissue TCR repertoires likely differ from those in blood.

Using the deep immunoSEQ assay, multiplex PCR amplified TCR CDR3 regions from genomic DNA. For each cell subset, the extracted genomic DNA was distributed evenly across all wells of several immunoSEQ 96-well plates, and each plate served as one replicate. For unsorted PBMC, around 0.3 ug genomic DNA, equal to 25,000 to 35,000 T cell genomes, was loaded into each replicate PCR. Ten immunoSEQ deep assay plates were used to sequence unsorted PBMC genomic DNA. The purified libraries were quantified using a Qubit 3.0 fluorometer, sized with a Bioanalyzer 2100, and then quantified again using the KAPA Library Quantification kit. A separate single-read 150-cycle Illumina NextSeq 550 flow cell was used to sequence each immunoSEQ 96-well plate. Under the source paper's analysis protocol: Because the immunoSEQ output included only junctional sequences and no quality scores, the filtering could not be the same as the filtering used for full-length reads. Sequences were annotated with PyIR, a Python wrapper for IgBLAST v1.9, and V/J genes and CDR3 were assigned using IMGT germline references. Any read was removed if the V/J assignment was weak (E-value above 1e-6), the CDR3 was missing, or the read contained stop codons, out-of-frame junctions, or ambiguous translated residues. V3J clonotypes were defined by identical inferred V gene, J gene, and CDR3 amino acid sequence. The percentage overlap between two repertoires was calculated by dividing the number of shared unique clonotypes by the size of the smaller repertoire. RTK rarefaction, the Chao1 estimator, and Recon v2.1 estimates of unobserved clonotypes were used to assess repertoire richness. TCRdb stores this immuneACCESS table with in-frame sequences only. Part of the clones is absent; in the studies checked, under half of the shortfall reflects unresolved V genes, and no reason is known for the rest. V and J calls and clone size are given by that table; D and trimming were obtained from the DNA. In all, the sample holds hundreds of thousands of clones, and about 85% of those were seen once. The ten largest make up less than 15% of the sample.

Taken from cysteine to phenylalanine, the CDR3 has 15 residues. Of all the DNA, just the CDR3 is kept, 45 bases in frame from base 1. Per the germline V gene, SGDLS is the CDR1 and YYNGEE is the CDR2. The germline ends are 11 bases apart after V is trimmed by 0 bases and J by 2 bases. Regarding this clone: It has no known antigen specificity. No quality values exist for individual bases; no much larger clone is one base distant.

The donors were healthy, HIV-negative adults who had no recently reported acute infections or vaccinations. All donors were Caucasian adults living in Nashville, Tennessee, USA. For unsorted samples, around 85 million PBMCs were counted, and genomic DNA was extracted using the QIAamp DNA Blood Mini kit. After blood collection by leukapheresis, PBMCs were isolated using Ficoll-Histopaque density gradient centrifugation and then cryopreserved in the vapor phase of liquid nitrogen. The chain employs TRBV9 and TRBJ1-2; no D gene can be assigned with confidence. The TCR sequence derives from a woman aged 40 to 50 in good health. Some clones in this sample may be carry-over from other donors' samples. Source material: PBMCs. The CDR3 loop reads CASSVAPTANYGYTF. The nucleotide sequence reads TGTGCCAGCAGCGTAGCCCCGACCGCCAACTATGGCTACACCTTC.